The sequence of this TCR beta chain was determined in a study of cytomegalovirus exposure and HLA in healthy donors. Nominally healthy donors were sampled, though unrecorded immune exposures were likely. Only a few counts were recorded for this clone. The antigen is not known. The germline V gene encodes CDR1 MNHNY and CDR2 SVGAGI (reference sequence). The CDR3 sequence is 14 residues long. Trimming took 7 bases from V and 7 from J, leaving 14 bases between them. The PCR used 60 Vbeta and 13 Jbeta primers. This table comes from immunoSEQ multiplex PCR, and its TCRdb copy is limited to in-frame clones, with some not included. The sample yields some 78,000 clones, about 80% seen once. Regarding the study as a whole: TCR beta V segments were, for the most part, productive about 87% or about 30% of the time in an earlier analysis. Among donors in an Asian-associated ancestry cluster, a later analysis reportedly found fewer N-insertions than the roughly 680-donor mean. Most TCR sequences showed up rarely, but some public TCRs showed up in many donors.

The TCR sequence derives from a woman aged 45-65 years in good health and CMV-seropositive. Specimen: PBMCs. J is TRBJ1-6 and V is TRBV6-6; D is perhaps TRBD1 (6 bases). In DNA form, the CDR3 reads TGTGCCAGCAACCATCAGGGGTGGAATTCACCCCTCCACTTT. Translating it yields CASNHQGWNSPLHF.